This T cell receptor (beta chain) was identified in a study of cytomegalovirus exposure and HLA in healthy donors. Healthy bone marrow donors supplied every sample. V shed 3 bases and J 4 bases; nucleotides not matched to a gene: 2. Germline V CDR1 and CDR2: MNHEY, SVGAGI. This CDR3 is 15 amino acids long. 13 Jbeta primers and 60 Vbeta primers were used for the PCR. Measured with immunoSEQ multiplex PCR; TCRdb has only the in-frame clones, and not every one. Among about 98,000 clones listed, about 81% were seen once. This TCR was recovered from a man aged 18-30 years in good health and CMV-seropositive. The V call is TRBV6-5, the J call TRBJ2-6; 8 positions agree with TRBD1. The sample was PBMCs. CDR3 nucleotides: TGTGCCAGCAGTTATCGACAGGGGGGGGCCAACGTCCTGACTTTC. It encodes CASSYRQGGANVLTF.